The present T cell receptor (beta chain) was sequenced within a study of control samples from healthy donors and cancer patients. Germline trimming cut 4 bases from V and 3 bases from J; bases unmatched to any gene: 11. The CDR3 length is 16 residues. The germline CDR1 and CDR2 sequences are SNHLY and FYNNEI. Sequencing used immunoSEQ multiplex PCR; TCRdb keeps in-frame clones, though not all of them. The sample includes about 98,000 clones, 82% of them seen just once. The clonotype was recovered from a man aged 55 to 70 in good health. The chain carries TRBV2 and TRBJ1-1, with 7 nucleotides matching TRBD1. Sequenced: blood. CDR3 in DNA: TGTGCCAGCAGTGCATCAAGCAGGGGGATAGACACTGAAGCTTTCTTT. Protein product: CASSASSRGIDTEAFF.